A selection of T cell receptor beta chains follows, all from one sample in a study of glioma-infiltrating T cells after dendritic cell vaccination. Using immunoSEQ multiplex PCR, the repertoire was profiled, and TCRdb retains in-frame clones only, with some absent. The sample holds approximately 82,000 clones, roughly 90% seen once. The sample in question was blood, obtained before dendritic cell vaccination. Source of these receptors: a human donor with glioblastoma. CDR3s include the opening cysteine and the closing phenylalanine or tryptophan. The order of the fields is V gene, J gene, D gene, clone size, CDR3 DNA, CDR3 protein. A D gene is named only where the DNA matches it firmly. Where a row states a size, it is once, few, many or the class of an expanded clone; other rows omit it.

TRBV5-1,TRBJ2-7,TRBD2,.,TGCGCCAGCAGCTTGCAGTCTAGCGGGATTTCCAACGAGCAGTACTTC,CASSLQSSGISNEQYF
TRBV19,TRBJ2-5,.,.,TGTGCCAGTAGTTTCCACGGCCAGGTAGAGACCCAGTACTTC,CASSFHGQVETQYF
TRBV7-9,TRBJ1-1,TRBD1,.,TGTGCCAGCAGCTCTACTACAGGGGACACTGAAGCTTTCTTT,CASSSTTGDTEAFF
TRBV28,TRBJ2-7,TRBD1,few,TGTGCCAGCAGGGGGACAGGAAACTCCTACGAGCAGTACTTC,CASRGTGNSYEQYF
TRBV2,TRBJ2-2,TRBD2,.,TGTGCCAGCAGTCGTCGACTAGCGGGGAACACCGGGGAGCTGTTTTTT,CASSRRLAGNTGELFF
TRBV6-1,TRBJ2-7,TRBD2,.,TGTGCCAGTCAGGGACTAGCGGTAAACGAGCAGTACTTC,CASQGLAVNEQYF
TRBV18,TRBJ2-7,TRBD1,.,TGTGCCAGCTCACCTATCGGACAGGGCCAGGGCGAGCAGTACTTC,CASSPIGQGQGEQYF
TRBV10-1,TRBJ2-3,.,.,TGCGCCAGCAGTATGAGGCAATCGGGCACAGATACGCAGTATTTT,CASSMRQSGTDTQYF
TRBV5-1,TRBJ2-7,TRBD1,once,TGCGCCAGCAGCCTGTATGCAGGGGGCGCCAACGAGCAGTACTTC,CASSLYAGGANEQYF
TRBV7-9,TRBJ2-7,TRBD1,.,TGTGCCAGCAGCCAGGACAGGGGGCCCTACGAGCAGTACTTC,CASSQDRGPYEQYF
TRBV30,TRBJ2-1,TRBD2,.,TGTGCCTGGAGTGTTCCGGCGGGGGGCATTGTGCAGTTCTTC,CAWSVPAGGIVQFF
TRBV6-1,TRBJ1-4,.,.,TGTGCCACCATGGGGCACGGGGGTGAAAAACTGTTTTTT,CATMGHGGEKLFF
TRBV7-2,TRBJ1-1,.,.,TGTGCCAGCAGCTTACGACAGGAGCCTCTAATGAACACTGAAGCTTTCTTT,CASSLRQEPLMNTEAFF
TRBV9,TRBJ2-3,TRBD2,.,TGTGCCAGCAGCGTTAGCGGGCTCCTCACAGATACGCAGTATTTT,CASSVSGLLTDTQYF
TRBV4-1,TRBJ2-7,TRBD1,.,TGCGCCAGCAGCCAAGGAGGACAGGCAACCTACGAGCAGTACTTC,CASSQGGQATYEQYF
TRBV5-1,TRBJ2-1,.,.,TGCGCCAGCAGCTATCATCCTACGGCCGGGGATGAGCAGTTCTTC,CASSYHPTAGDEQFF
TRBV30,TRBJ2-5,TRBD1,.,TGTGCCTGGGAAAATTTCCGACAGGGCCGGGGCGAGACCCAGTACTTC,CAWENFRQGRGETQYF
TRBV19,TRBJ2-5,.,.,TGTGCCAGCAGTACACCCGGGGGCCAAGAGACCCAGTACTTC,CASSTPGGQETQYF
TRBV27,TRBJ2-5,TRBD1,few,TGTGCCAGCAGCAGGGGGAAAGAGACCCAGTACTTC,CASSRGKETQYF
TRBV19,TRBJ2-1,.,.,TGTGCCAGTAAGAGGGCAGGGAGCGGGCTAGCGAGCAGGGATGAGCAGTTCTTC,CASKRAGSGLASRDEQFF
TRBV11-2,TRBJ2-7,TRBD2,.,TGTGCCAGCAAGAGAGCGGGAGCCACCTACGAGCAGTACTTC,CASKRAGATYEQYF
TRBV7-9,TRBJ2-1,TRBD1,.,TGTGTCAGCAGGCCGCGGGGGACAGGGGGCATTGAGCAGTTCTTC,CVSRPRGTGGIEQFF
TRBV19,TRBJ2-3,.,once,TGTGCCAGTAGTATAGGACCGGGAGTGGAAGATACGCAGTATTTT,CASSIGPGVEDTQYF
TRBV20-1,TRBJ2-3,.,.,TGCAGTACCATGAGATTTTATACGCAGTATTTT,CSTMRFYTQYF
TRBV19,TRBJ1-5,.,.,TGTGCCAGTAGTTCGCAGGGAAGTACTAGCAATCAGCCCCAGCATTTT,CASSSQGSTSNQPQHF
TRBV5-1,TRBJ1-6,TRBD1,.,TGCGCCAGCAGCCCATCGGGACAGGGGTCAAGTGGATCACCCCTCCACTTT,CASSPSGQGSSGSPLHF
TRBV6-4,TRBJ1-2,TRBD1,few,TGTGCCAGCAGTGGGGGACAGCTAGCTAACTATGGCTACACCTTC,CASSGGQLANYGYTF
TRBV6-5,TRBJ2-7,TRBD2,.,TGTGCCAGCAGTTACCTAGCGGGGGAATACGAGCAGTACTTC,CASSYLAGEYEQYF
TRBV25-1,TRBJ2-3,TRBD1,once,TGTGCCAGCAGTGGGCACAGGGGGCGCGCAGATACGCAGTATTTT,CASSGHRGRADTQYF
TRBV27,TRBJ1-1,.,.,TGTGCCAGCAGTTTAACGGGGGAGCCCGCCCGACCCCCGAACACTGAAGCTTTCTTT,CASSLTGEPARPPNTEAFF
TRBV4-1,TRBJ2-1,.,.,TGCGCCAGCAGCCAAGAAGGGAGGACGAATGAGCAGTTCTTC,CASSQEGRTNEQFF
TRBV7-8,TRBJ2-1,.,once,TGTGCCAGCAGCTTCGGGACTGGGGGATACAATGAGCAGTTCTTC,CASSFGTGGYNEQFF
TRBV5-1,TRBJ1-5,.,.,TGCGCCAGCAGCCAGGACAGCTATAGCAATCAGCCCCAGCATTTT,CASSQDSYSNQPQHF
TRBV4-2,TRBJ2-1,.,.,TGTGCCAGCAGCCAAGATGGGGCAGTAAGCAATGAGCAGTTCTTC,CASSQDGAVSNEQFF
TRBV2,TRBJ2-5,.,.,TGTGCCAGCCGGGTCGAAGAAGAGACCCAGTACTTC,CASRVEEETQYF
TRBV6-5,TRBJ2-7,.,.,TGTGCCAGCAGTTACTCGGCAGGGCCCTACGAGCAGTACTTC,CASSYSAGPYEQYF
TRBV30,TRBJ2-3,TRBD1,.,TGTGCCCGGACAGGGGTTTGGTCAGATACGCAGTATTTT,CARTGVWSDTQYF
TRBV25-1,TRBJ1-1,.,.,TGTGCCAGCAGTGAATTAGGGGTTACTGAAGCTTTCTTT,CASSELGVTEAFF